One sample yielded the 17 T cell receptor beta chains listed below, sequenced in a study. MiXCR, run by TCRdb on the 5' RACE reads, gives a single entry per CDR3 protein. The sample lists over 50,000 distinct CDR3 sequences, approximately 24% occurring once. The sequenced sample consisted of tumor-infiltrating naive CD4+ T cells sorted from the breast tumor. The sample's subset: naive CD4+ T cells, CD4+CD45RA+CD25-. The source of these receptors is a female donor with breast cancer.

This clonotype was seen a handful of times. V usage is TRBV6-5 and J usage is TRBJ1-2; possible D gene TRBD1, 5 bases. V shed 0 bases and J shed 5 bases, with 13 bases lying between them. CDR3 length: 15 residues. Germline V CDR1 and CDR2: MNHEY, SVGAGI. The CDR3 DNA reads TGTGCCAGCAGTTACTCTCAGGGTCATCGTTATGGCTACACCTTC. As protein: CASSYSQGHRYGYTF.

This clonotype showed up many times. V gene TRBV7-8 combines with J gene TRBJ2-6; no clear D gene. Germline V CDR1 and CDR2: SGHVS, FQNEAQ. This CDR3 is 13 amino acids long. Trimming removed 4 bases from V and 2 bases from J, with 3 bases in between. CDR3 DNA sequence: TGTGCCAGCAGCTACCCTGGGGCCAACGTCCTGACTTTC. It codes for CASSYPGANVLTF.

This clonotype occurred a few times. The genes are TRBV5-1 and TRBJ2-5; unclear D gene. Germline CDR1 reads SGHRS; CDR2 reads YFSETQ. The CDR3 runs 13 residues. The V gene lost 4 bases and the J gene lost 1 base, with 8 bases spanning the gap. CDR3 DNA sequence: TGCGCCAGCAGCGCCTCCTTCCAAGAGACCCAGTACTTC. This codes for CASSASFQETQYF.

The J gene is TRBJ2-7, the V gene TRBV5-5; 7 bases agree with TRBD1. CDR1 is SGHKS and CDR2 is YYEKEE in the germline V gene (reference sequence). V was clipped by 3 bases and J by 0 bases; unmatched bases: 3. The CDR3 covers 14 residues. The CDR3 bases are TGTGCCAGCAGCTACGACAGGGCCTCCTACGAGCAGTACTTC. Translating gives CASSYDRASYEQYF.

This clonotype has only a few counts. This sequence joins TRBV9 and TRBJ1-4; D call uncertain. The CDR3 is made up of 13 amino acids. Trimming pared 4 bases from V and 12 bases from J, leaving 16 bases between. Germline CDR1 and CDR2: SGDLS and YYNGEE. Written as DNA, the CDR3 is TGTGCCAGCAGCTCGAAACCTCTCACCCAACTGTTTTTT. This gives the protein CASSSKPLTQLFF.

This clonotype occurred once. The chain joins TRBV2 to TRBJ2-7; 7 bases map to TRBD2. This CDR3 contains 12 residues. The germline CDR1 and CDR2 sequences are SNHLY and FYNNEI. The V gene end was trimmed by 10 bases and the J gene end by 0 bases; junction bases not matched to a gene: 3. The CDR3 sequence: CATKRDSYEQYF. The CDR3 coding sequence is TGTGCCACTAAGCGGGACTCCTACGAGCAGTACTTC.

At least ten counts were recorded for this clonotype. The CDR3, as DNA: TGCAGTGCTAAAGACAGCAATCAGCCCCAGCATTTT. Amino acids: CSAKDSNQPQHF. The rearrangement uses TRBV20-1 and TRBJ1-5; no definite D call. Trimming took off 4 bases at V and 1 base at J, with 5 bases between the two ends. The CDR3 is 12 residues long. CDR1 and CDR2 from the germline V gene are DFQATT and SNEGSKA (reference sequence).

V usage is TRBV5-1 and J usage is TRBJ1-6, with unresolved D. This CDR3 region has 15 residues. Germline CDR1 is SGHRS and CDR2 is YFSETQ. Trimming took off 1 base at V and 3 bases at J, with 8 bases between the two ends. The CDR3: CASSLTVNYNSPLHF. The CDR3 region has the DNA TGCGCCAGCAGCTTGACAGTTAACTATAATTCACCCCTCCACTTT.

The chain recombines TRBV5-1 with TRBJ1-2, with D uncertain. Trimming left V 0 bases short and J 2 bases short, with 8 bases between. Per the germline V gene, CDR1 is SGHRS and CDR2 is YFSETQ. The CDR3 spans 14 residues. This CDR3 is CASSLDSANYGYTF. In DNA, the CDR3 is TGCGCCAGCAGCTTGGACAGTGCCAACTATGGCTACACCTTC.

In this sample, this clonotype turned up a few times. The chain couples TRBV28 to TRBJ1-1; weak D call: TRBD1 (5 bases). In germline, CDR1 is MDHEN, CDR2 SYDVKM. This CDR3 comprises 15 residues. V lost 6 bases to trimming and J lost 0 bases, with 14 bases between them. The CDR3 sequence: CASRDGGYMNTEAFF. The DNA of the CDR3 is TGTGCCAGCAGAGACGGGGGTTATATGAACACTGAAGCTTTCTTT.

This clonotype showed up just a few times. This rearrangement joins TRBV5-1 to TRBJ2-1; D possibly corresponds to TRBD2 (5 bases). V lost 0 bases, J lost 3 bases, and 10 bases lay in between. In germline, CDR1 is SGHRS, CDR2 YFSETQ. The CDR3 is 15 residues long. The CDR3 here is CASSLGSDYYNEQFF. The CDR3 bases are TGCGCCAGCAGCTTGGGGTCAGACTACTACAATGAGCAGTTCTTC.

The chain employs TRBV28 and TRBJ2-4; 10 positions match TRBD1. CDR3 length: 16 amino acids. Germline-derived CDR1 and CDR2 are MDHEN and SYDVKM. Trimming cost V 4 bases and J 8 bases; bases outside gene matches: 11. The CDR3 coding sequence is TGTGCCAGCAGTTCGTCGGGACAGGGGTTGTCTCACATTCAGTACTTC. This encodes CASSSSGQGLSHIQYF.

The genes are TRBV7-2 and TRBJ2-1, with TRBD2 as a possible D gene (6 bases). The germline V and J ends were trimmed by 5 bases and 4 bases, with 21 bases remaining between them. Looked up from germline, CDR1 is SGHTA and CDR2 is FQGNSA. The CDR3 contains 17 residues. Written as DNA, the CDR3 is TGTGCCAGCAGCCCGTTTTTTGCGGGTGGGGGGTACAATGAGCAGTTCTTC. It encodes CASSPFFAGGGYNEQFF. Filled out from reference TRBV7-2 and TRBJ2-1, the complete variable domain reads GAGVSQSPSNKVTEKGKDVELRCDPISGHTALYWYRQSLGQGLEFLIYFQGNSAPDKSGLPSDRFSAERTGGSVSTLTIQRTQQEDSAVYLCASSPFFAGGGYNEQFFGPGTRLTVL.

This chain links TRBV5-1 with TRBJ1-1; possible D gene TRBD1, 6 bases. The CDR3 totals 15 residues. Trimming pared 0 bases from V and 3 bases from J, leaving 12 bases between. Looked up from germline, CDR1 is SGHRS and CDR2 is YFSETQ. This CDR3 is CASSLVGGGDTEAFF. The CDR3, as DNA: TGCGCCAGCAGCTTGGTTGGAGGGGGGGACACTGAAGCTTTCTTT.

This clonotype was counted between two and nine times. CDR3 nucleotides: TGTGCCAGCAGTCGCTCATACCTTGGGGACTATGGCTACACCTTC. Translating it yields CASSRSYLGDYGYTF. J is TRBJ1-2 and V is TRBV12-3 or TRBV12-4; D is unresolved. Between the trimmed V and J ends, which lost 5 bases and 3 bases, there was a span of 16 bases. The CDR3 is made up of 15 amino acids.

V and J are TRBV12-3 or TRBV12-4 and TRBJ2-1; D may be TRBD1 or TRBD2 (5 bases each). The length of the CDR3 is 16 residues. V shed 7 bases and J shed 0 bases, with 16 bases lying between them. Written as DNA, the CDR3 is TGTGCCAGCATAAGGGACGCTCAACGCTCCTACAATGAGCAGTTCTTC. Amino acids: CASIRDAQRSYNEQFF.

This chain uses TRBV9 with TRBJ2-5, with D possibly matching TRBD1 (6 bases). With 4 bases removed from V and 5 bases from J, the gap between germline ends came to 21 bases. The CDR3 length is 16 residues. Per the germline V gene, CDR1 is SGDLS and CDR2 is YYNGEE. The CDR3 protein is CASSSLTGKVGETQYF. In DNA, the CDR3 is TGTGCCAGCAGCAGCTTAACAGGGAAGGTCGGGGAGACCCAGTACTTC.